This T cell receptor beta chain was captured in a study of blood T cells in healthy people across ages. The use of a sample-barcoded 5' primer and a J-beta primer mix characterized a second PCR of roughly 6 to 11 cycles. TCRdb processed the 5' RACE reads anew with MiXCR; each CDR3 protein has one entry. Here the sample spans 1.5 million to 2 million distinct CDR3 sequences, roughly 27% being singletons. The CDR3 is 16 residues long. V lost 2 bases and J lost 0, with 12 bases in between. Germline V gene data show CDR1 as SGHTA and CDR2 as FQGNSA. The receptor was isolated from a woman in her 30s in good health. Sequencing input: blood. The chain employs TRBV7-2 and TRBJ2-3; D unclear. CDR3 residues: CASSLYGLSSTDTQYF. The CDR3 DNA sequence: TGTGCCAGCAGCTTATACGGATTATCTAGCACAGATACGCAGTATTTT.